This passage covers 22 T cell receptor beta chains from one sample sequenced in a study of identical twins. From the 5' RACE reads, TCRdb called clonotypes with MiXCR, one entry per CDR3 protein. The table shows 500,000 to 650,000 distinct CDR3 sequences, with under 8.5% occurring only once. This sample also belongs to another study, concerning yellow fever vaccine responses in identical twins.

The sequenced sample was PBMCs. Receptors were obtained from a woman younger than 30 in good health.

V usage is TRBV24-1 and J usage is TRBJ2-3; D may be TRBD1 (6 bases). This CDR3 comprises 18 residues. CDR1 and CDR2 from the germline V gene are KGHDR and SFDVKD. Deletions cut 2 bases from V and 2 bases from J, with 19 bases between. The CDR3: CATSDSITRTDVTDTQYF. Written as DNA, the CDR3 is TGTGCCACCAGTGATTCTATAACGCGGACAGATGTCACAGATACGCAGTATTTT.

This chain uses TRBV5-1 with TRBJ2-4, with 10 bases matching TRBD2. The CDR3 is 18 amino acids. Germline values: CDR1 SGHRS, CDR2 YFSETQ. V gave up 5 bases and J gave up 0 bases; unmatched junction bases: 11. CDR3 region: CASRGSLAGDLAKNIQYF. CDR3 coding DNA: TGCGCCAGCAGGGGATCTCTAGCGGGGGACTTAGCCAAAAACATTCAGTACTTC.

The sample holds many counts of this clonotype. J is TRBJ2-2 and V is TRBV5-1; D unresolved. Trimming took off 4 bases at V and 6 bases at J, with 10 bases between the two ends. The CDR3 runs 13 residues. CDR1 is SGHRS, CDR2 YFSETQ, per germline. DNA of the CDR3: TGCGCCAGCAGCGCAACTCAATCCGGGGAGCTGTTTTTT. It is translated as CASSATQSGELFF. The whole variable domain, remainder taken from reference TRBV5-1 and TRBJ2-2, is KAGVTQTPRYLIKTRGQQVTLSCSPISGHRSVSWYQQTPGQGLQFLFEYFSETQRNKGNFPGRFSGRQFSNSRSEMNVSTLELGDSALYLCASSATQSGELFFGEGSRLTVL.

The CDR3, as DNA: TGTGCCAGCAGCTTAGGGGGAGCGGGGAATCCCAGCTCCTACGAGCAGTACTTC. This codes for CASSLGGAGNPSSYEQYF. The chain carries TRBV11-1 and TRBJ2-7, with 7 positions matching TRBD2. Germline V lookup: CDR1 SGHAT, CDR2 FQDESV (reference sequence). Trimming took 1 base from V and 0 from J; bases not matched to a gene: 12. The CDR3 runs to 18 residues.

This clonotype was found many times. The V and J genes are TRBV5-1 and TRBJ1-1, with D unclear. Per the germline V gene, CDR1 is SGHRS and CDR2 is YFSETQ. The length of the CDR3 is 15 residues. V was pared by 1 base and J by 1 base, with 11 bases between. The chain's CDR3 is CASSLLGGENTEAFF. DNA for the CDR3: TGCGCCAGCAGCTTGTTAGGTGGGGAGAACACTGAAGCTTTCTTT.

About this clonotype: The germline gene is not matched at one end of the junction; a read error may be the cause. CDR3 nucleotide sequence: TGCGCCACCAGCCAAGGGCGAGGGGGTTCGGAGACCCAGTACTTC. Translation gives CATSQGRGGSETQYF. This chain uses TRBV4-1 with TRBJ2-5; tentative D call: TRBD1 (6 bases). Germline assignment: CDR1 MGHRA and CDR2 YSYEKL. The CDR3 contains 15 residues.

Ten or more counts support this clonotype. CDR3 coding DNA: TGTGCCACCAGCAGAGATGGTACGCCTTCGGCTGAAGCTTTCTTT. Translated, it gives CATSRDGTPSAEAFF. The chain uses TRBV15 and TRBJ1-1; D not resolved. Trimming left V 0 bases short and J 6 bases short, with 14 bases between. The CDR3 sequence is 15 residues long. CDR1 is LNHNV, CDR2 YYDKDF, per germline (reference sequence).

This clonotype has ten or more counts. V is TRBV7-8 and J is TRBJ2-3; D may be TRBD1 or TRBD2 (5 bases each). This CDR3 has 18 amino acids. Between the trimmed V and J ends, which lost 5 bases and 0 bases, there was a span of 21 bases. The germline gives CDR1 SGHVS, CDR2 FQNEAQ. The CDR3 spells CASSPRSRAGLSTDTQYF. CDR3 DNA: TGTGCCAGCAGCCCCCGCTCGCGGGCAGGGTTAAGCACAGATACGCAGTATTTT. Supplemented by reference TRBV7-8 and TRBJ2-3, the full variable domain reads GAGVSQSPRYKVAKRGQDVALRCDPISGHVSLFWYQQALGQGPEFLTYFQNEAQLDKSGLPSDRFFAERPEGSVSTLKIQRTQQEDSAVYLCASSPRSRAGLSTDTQYFGPGTRLTVL.

This clonotype was recorded many times. The chain couples TRBV27 to TRBJ2-1; D possibly matches TRBD1 or TRBD2 (5 bases each). Germline CDR1 MNHEY, CDR2 SMNVEV (reference sequence). This CDR3 has 18 residues. V was cut by 0 bases and J by 5 bases, with 20 bases left in between. The DNA of the CDR3 is TGTGCCAGCAGTTTATCTACCGATTGGGGGTGGGGGAACAATGAGCAGTTCTTC. Protein: CASSLSTDWGWGNNEQFF.

The chain links TRBV6-6 to TRBJ2-3, with unresolved D. Germline V lookup: CDR1 MNHNY, CDR2 SVGAGI (reference sequence). The CDR3 length is 13 residues. The ends were cut back, 7 bases at V and 3 bases at J, with 11 bases in the middle. CDR3 DNA: TGTGCCAGCACCCCGCGCGAGACAGATACGCAGTATTTT. It is translated as CASTPRETDTQYF.

This clonotype has more than one count but fewer than ten. The V gene is TRBV24-1, the J gene TRBJ2-3; no reliable D call. This CDR3 contains 13 residues. Germline V CDR1 and CDR2: KGHDR, SFDVKD. Trimming pared 5 bases from V and 5 bases from J, leaving 10 bases between. The CDR3 is CATSAQILDTQYF. CDR3 in DNA: TGTGCCACCAGTGCCCAGATTCTAGATACGCAGTATTTT.

The chain combines TRBV29-1 with TRBJ2-4; 9 bases map to TRBD1. In germline, CDR1 is SQVTM, CDR2 ANQGSEA. The V and J ends lost 5 bases and 5 bases, in that order; junction bases with no gene match: 7. The CDR3 totals 14 residues. This chain's CDR3 is CSVMDRGGQNIQYF. As DNA, the CDR3 is TGCAGCGTTATGGACAGGGGAGGGCAAAACATTCAGTACTTC. The complete variable domain, with remaining parts taken from reference TRBV29-1 and TRBJ2-4, reads SAVISQKPSRDICQRGTSLTIQCQVDSQVTMMFWYRQQPGQSLTLIATANQGSEATYESGFVIDKFPISRPNLTFSTLTVSNMSPEDSSIYLCSVMDRGGQNIQYFGAGTRLSVL.

A note on this clonotype: One junction end disagrees with the germline gene, perhaps due to a read error. V gene TRBV12-3 or TRBV12-4 combines with J gene TRBJ2-1; D is unclear. This CDR3 comprises 16 residues. The CDR3, as DNA: TGTGCCGGCAGTTTAGAGGCAGGTGCCCCGCTAGATGAGCAGTTCTTC. Residues: CAGSLEAGAPLDEQFF.

This clonotype was detected many times. The chain is built from TRBV4-1 and TRBJ1-4; 7 bases fit TRBD1. Trimming took 0 bases from V and 12 from J; bases not matched to a gene: 4. Germline V lookup: CDR1 MGHRA, CDR2 YSYEKL. The CDR3 length is 13 residues. DNA for the CDR3: TGCGCCAGCAGCCAAGATGCAGACAGGGAACTGTTTTTT. It is translated as CASSQDADRELFF.

This clonotype was seen at least ten times. For the CDR3, the DNA is TGTGCCAGCAGCCAACAGAACATAAATGAAAAACTGTTTTTT. This codes for CASSQQNINEKLFF. V usage is TRBV7-9 and J usage is TRBJ1-4; D uncertain. The CDR3 is 14 residues long. Trimming cost V 5 bases and J 5 bases, with 12 bases left between them. The germline CDR1 and CDR2 sequences are SEHNR and FQNEAQ (reference sequence).

In its sample, this clonotype was seen many times. This chain links TRBV10-3 with TRBJ2-2; weak D call: TRBD1 (7 bases). V lost 10 bases, J lost 2 bases, and 14 bases lay in between. The germline V gene has CDR1 ENHRY and CDR2 SYGVKD. The CDR3 spans 14 residues. The CDR3 bases are TGTGCCACCGGGGGACAGATAAACACCGGGGAGCTGTTTTTT. This encodes CATGGQINTGELFF.

This clonotype was counted between two and nine times. V usage is TRBV15 and J usage is TRBJ1-6; no firm D call. CDR3 length: 12 amino acids. Trimming removed 1 base from V and 9 bases from J, with 4 bases in between. Germline CDR1 is LNHNV and CDR2 is YYDKDF (reference sequence). The DNA for the CDR3 is TGTGCCACCAGCAGAGCCGCTTCACCCCTCCACTTT. Protein sequence: CATSRAASPLHF.

The J gene is TRBJ2-3, the V gene TRBV7-9; D might be TRBD1 (6 bases). V lost 6 bases and J lost 2, with 18 bases in between. The germline V gene has CDR1 SEHNR and CDR2 FQNEAQ (reference sequence). CDR3 size: 16 residues. In DNA, the CDR3 is TGTGCCAGCAGTGTCCCCGGGACACGGACCACAGATACGCAGTATTTT. It codes for CASSVPGTRTTDTQYF.

This clonotype was picked up a small number of times. The chain joins TRBV19 to TRBJ2-1; 9 bases line up with TRBD2. Germline V gene sequence: CDR1 LNHDA, CDR2 SQIVND (reference sequence). This CDR3 is built from 15 residues. The J segment lost 6 bases and the V segment lost 8 bases, leaving 11 bases of the junction unmatched. Here the CDR3 reads CASSDGGGASNEQFF. In DNA, the CDR3 is TGTGCCAGTTCAGATGGCGGGGGGGCGTCCAATGAGCAGTTCTTC.

This clonotype was counted only a few times. The genes are TRBV10-3 and TRBJ2-7, with D unresolved. CDR3 length: 13 amino acids. Trimming took off 5 bases at V and 0 bases at J, with 8 bases between the two ends. Germline CDR1 ENHRY, CDR2 SYGVKD. CDR3: CAISRPNSYEQYF. In DNA form, the CDR3 reads TGTGCCATCAGTAGACCAAACTCCTACGAGCAGTACTTC.

The chain carries TRBV25-1 and TRBJ2-1, with D possibly matching TRBD2 (6 bases). Trimming left V 2 bases short and J 10 bases short, with 9 bases between. CDR3 length: 12 residues. Looked up from germline, CDR1 is MGHDK and CDR2 is SYGVNS. The CDR3 bases are TGTGCCAGCAGTGAAGTAGCGGAAGAGCAGTTCTTC. This gives the protein CASSEVAEEQFF.

This clonotype was found many times. At one end the junction does not follow the germline gene, possibly because of a read error. CDR3 residues: CASSSTGGETQYF. The CDR3 nucleotides read TGTGCCAGCAGTTCGACGGGAGGGGAGACCCAGTACTTC. The chain joins TRBV5-1 to TRBJ2-5; TRBD2 matches at 8 bases. The CDR3 consists of 13 residues. Germline values: CDR1 SGHRS, CDR2 YFSETQ.